One sample yielded the 24 T cell receptor beta chains listed below, sequenced in a study of T cell changes during pregnancy in multiple sclerosis. Assay: immunoSEQ multiplex PCR; the TCRdb copy retains only in-frame clones and omits some. The sample contains about 40,000 clones, 90% to 95% of which appear only once. The material was CD8+ T cells from peripheral blood mononuclear cells, obtained before pregnancy. The receptors were sampled from a female donor with multiple sclerosis, enrolled in a pregnancy study.

A note on this clone: At one end, the junction sequence differs from germline, possibly due to a read error. V and J are TRBV7-7 and TRBJ2-7; a weak D match, TRBD1 (6 bases). The CDR3 consists of 13 residues. The germline V gene encodes CDR1 SSHAT and CDR2 FNYEAQ (reference sequence). The CDR3 reads CASSTGPADEQYF. CDR3 DNA sequence: TGTGCTAGCAGCACAGGGCCCGCCGACGAGCAGTACTTC.

V is TRBV11-2 and J is TRBJ2-1; D call uncertain. This CDR3 comprises 14 residues. Germline V CDR1 and CDR2: SGHAT, FQNNGV. The V gene lost 0 bases and the J gene lost 3 bases, with 6 bases spanning the gap. The CDR3 is CASSLEVSYNEQFF. Written as DNA, the CDR3 is TGTGCCAGCAGCTTAGAAGTTAGCTACAATGAGCAGTTCTTC.

About this clone: At one end the junction does not follow the germline gene, possibly because of a read error. The rearrangement joins TRBV7-9 to TRBJ1-3; D is uncertain. The CDR3 is 13 residues long. Per germline, CDR1 SEHNR and CDR2 FQNEAQ (reference sequence). This CDR3 is CASTLGIRGTIYF. The CDR3 region has the DNA TGTGCCAGCACCTTAGGTATCCGGGGCACCATATATTTT.

The chain joins TRBV6-4 to TRBJ2-1, with TRBD1 matching 11 bases. The CDR3 runs to 15 residues. V shed 4 bases and J 6 bases; nucleotides not matched to a gene: 5. The germline V gene has CDR1 MRHNA and CDR2 SNTAGT. Written as DNA, the CDR3 is TGTGCCAGCAGTGGTGGGACAGGGGGAGGCAATGAGCAGTTCTTC. It encodes CASSGGTGGGNEQFF.

The J gene is TRBJ2-7, the V gene TRBV15; D gene uncertain. This CDR3 has 15 residues. Trimming removed 1 base at V and 0 bases at J, with 10 bases between. The germline V gene encodes CDR1 LNHNV and CDR2 YYDKDF (reference sequence). In DNA, the CDR3 is TGTGCCACCAGCAGAGGAAATTCTAACTCCTACGAGCAGTACTTC. Amino acid sequence: CATSRGNSNSYEQYF.

The J gene is TRBJ1-2, the V gene TRBV9; D may be TRBD1 (5 bases). The CDR3 extends over 15 amino acids. Germline CDR1 and CDR2: SGDLS and YYNGEE. V shed 0 bases and J shed 8 bases, with 17 bases lying between them. CDR3: CASSVGGPDSYGYTF. The CDR3 DNA sequence: TGTGCCAGCAGCGTAGGGGGTCCTGACAGCTACGGCTACACCTTC.

The chain combines TRBV7-9 with TRBJ2-1; 14 positions match TRBD2. CDR1 is SEHNR, CDR2 FQNEAQ, per germline (reference sequence). V dropped 5 bases and J dropped 10; count of bases not matched to a gene: 7. The CDR3 covers 15 residues. The CDR3 loop reads CASSPTSGRVGEQFF. CDR3 bases: TGTGCCAGCAGCCCGACTAGCGGGAGGGTAGGAGAGCAGTTCTTC.

V gene TRBV28 combines with J gene TRBJ2-1; TRBD2 agrees at 11 bases. The CDR3 has 16 residues. The germline CDR1 and CDR2 sequences are MDHEN and SYDVKM. Trimming at V came to 5 bases and at J to 9 bases, leaving 12 bases not matched to a gene. The CDR3 sequence: CASSGVAGGPVGEQFF. The CDR3 DNA reads as TGTGCCAGCAGTGGGGTAGCGGGAGGGCCGGTTGGTGAGCAGTTCTTC.

V gene TRBV21-1 combines with J gene TRBJ2-7; the DNA was not compared with TRBD1, the D call given in the table. TRBV21-1 is a recognized pseudogene. The CDR3 sequence is 15 residues long. This chain's CDR3 is CASSKWRTGGNEQYF. The CDR3 region has the DNA TGTGCCAGCAGCAAATGGAGGACAGGTGGTAACGAGCAGTACTTC.

This chain uses TRBV5-1 with TRBJ2-1; a weak D match, TRBD1 (6 bases). From germline, CDR1 is SGHRS and CDR2 YFSETQ. There are 16 residues in the CDR3. V lost 0 bases and J lost 0, with 10 bases in between. CDR3 region: CASSLEGDISYNEQFF. The CDR3 DNA sequence: TGCGCCAGCAGCTTGGAGGGGGACATCTCCTACAATGAGCAGTTCTTC.

The chain uses TRBV7-9 and TRBJ2-3; 9 bases are a match to TRBD1. The CDR3 is 17 residues long. V trimming: 1 base; J trimming: 2 bases; junction bases outside the gene matches: 7. CDR1 and CDR2 from the germline V gene are SEHNR and FQNEAQ (reference sequence). CDR3 amino acids: CASSLEGTGKNTDTQYF. The DNA of the CDR3 is TGTGCCAGCAGCTTAGAGGGGACAGGGAAAAACACAGATACGCAGTATTTT.

The V call is TRBV2, the J call TRBJ1-2; D is undetermined. Germline loops: CDR1 SNHLY, CDR2 FYNNEI. With 8 bases removed from V and 0 bases from J, the gap between germline ends came to 10 bases. The CDR3 loop spans 13 amino acids. CDR3 in DNA: TGTGCCAGCCCCGAGGGAACTAACTATGGCTACACCTTC. Amino acids: CASPEGTNYGYTF.

J is TRBJ2-3 and V is TRBV7-3; TRBD2 agrees at 13 bases. Germline loops: CDR1 SGHTA, CDR2 FQGTGA. The junction had 10 bases not matched to a gene; V was cut back by 5 bases and J by 5 bases. The CDR3 length is 17 residues. The CDR3 region has the DNA TGTGCCAGCAGCCCCGGACTAGCGGGAGCTGATAAAGATACGCAGTATTTT. Translating gives CASSPGLAGADKDTQYF.

J is TRBJ1-1 and V is TRBV6-6; 7 nucleotides line up with TRBD1. The V gene end was trimmed by 5 bases and the J gene end by 0 bases; junction bases not matched to a gene: 3. The CDR3 runs 14 residues. Germline V gene sequence: CDR1 MNHNY, CDR2 SVGAGI (reference sequence). CDR3 sequence reads: CASSDRVVNTEAFF. CDR3 bases: TGTGCCAGCAGTGACAGGGTTGTGAACACTGAAGCTTTCTTT.

Here the CDR3 DNA reads TGTGCCAGCAGTTCAGGTTCTGGAAACACCATATATTTT. Amino acids: CASSSGSGNTIYF. The chain couples TRBV28 to TRBJ1-3; D not certain. Trimming shortened V by 4 bases and J by 1 base, and 5 bases separated the two germline ends. The CDR3 is 13 amino acids. CDR1 is MDHEN and CDR2 is SYDVKM in the germline V gene.

This sequence joins TRBV7-5 and TRBJ2-1; TRBD1, the D gene given by the table, was not confirmed from the DNA. TRBV7-5 is recorded as a pseudogene. This CDR3 has 14 amino acids. CDR3 sequence reads: CARRTRQGLDEQFF. CDR3 in DNA: TGTGCCAGAAGGACAAGACAGGGTTTGGATGAGCAGTTCTTC.

The rearrangement uses TRBV27 and TRBJ2-5, with TRBD1 identical over 8 bases. The CDR3 is 14 residues long. The V gene's germline CDR1 is MNHEY and CDR2 SMNVEV (reference sequence). The ends lost 6 bases at V and 5 bases at J; junction bases unmatched: 8. CDR3 protein: CASSPTGARETQYF. For the CDR3, the DNA is TGTGCCAGCAGCCCGACAGGGGCTCGGGAGACCCAGTACTTC.

The chain is built from TRBV27 and TRBJ2-1, with 7 nucleotides matching TRBD2. This CDR3 is built from 17 residues. J was trimmed by 4 bases and V by 2 bases; bases with no gene match: 11. From germline, CDR1 is MNHEY and CDR2 SMNVEV (reference sequence). The DNA of the CDR3 is TGTGCCAGCAGTTTAAATTTGGGGGAGGGCCGTTACAATGAGCAGTTCTTC. This sequence encodes CASSLNLGEGRYNEQFF.

The CDR3 region has the DNA TGTGCCAGTGAACAGGGAATAGGCTACACCTTC. It yields the protein CASEQGIGYTF. The chain uses TRBV28 and TRBJ1-2; D perhaps matches TRBD1 (6 bases). Germline V lookup: CDR1 MDHEN, CDR2 SYDVKM. This CDR3 region has 11 residues. Trimming removed 9 bases at V and 8 bases at J, with 13 bases between.

The CDR3 DNA follows: TGTGCCAGCAGCACCAGGACTAGCGGGATGGACGAGCAGTACTTC. Its protein is CASSTRTSGMDEQYF. The V and J genes are TRBV5-4 and TRBJ2-7; 12 nucleotides agree with TRBD2. V lost 4 bases, J lost 5 bases, and 7 bases stayed unmatched. This CDR3 region has 15 residues. Germline V gene sequence: CDR1 SGHNT, CDR2 YYREEE (reference sequence).

V usage is TRBV13 and J usage is TRBJ2-3; 7 bases fit TRBD2. This CDR3 has 16 amino acids. CDR1 is PRHDT and CDR2 is FYEKMQ in the germline V gene (reference sequence). The junction had 4 bases not matched to a gene; V was cut back by 1 base and J by 0 bases. The CDR3 region has the DNA TGTGCCAGCAGCTTAGTGTTTAGCGGGAGCACAGATACGCAGTATTTT. It translates to CASSLVFSGSTDTQYF.

This chain joins TRBV19 and TRBJ2-7, with D perhaps matching TRBD2 (5 bases). CDR1 is LNHDA and CDR2 is SQIVND in the germline V gene (reference sequence). The CDR3 sequence is 15 residues long. V was clipped by 5 bases and J by 3 bases, with 17 bases between them. The CDR3 loop is CASSASSGGLYEQYF. The CDR3 bases are TGTGCCAGTAGTGCCAGCAGCGGCGGTCTCTACGAGCAGTACTTC.

The chain employs TRBV30 and TRBJ1-5, with 9 bases fitting TRBD1. Germline V gene data show CDR1 as GTSNPN and CDR2 as SVGIG (reference sequence). The CDR3 covers 13 residues. J lost 7 bases, V lost 6 bases, and 7 bases had no gene match. The CDR3 bases are TGTGCCTGTGACGGGACAGGGTTACAGCCCCAGCATTTT. It specifies CACDGTGLQPQHF.

The V gene is TRBV6-1, the J gene TRBJ2-3; a possible D gene is TRBD2 (5 bases). V was shortened by 0 bases and J by 2 bases, with 12 bases between the two germline ends. This CDR3 comprises 16 residues. CDR1 and CDR2 (germline): MNHNS, SASEGT. Written as DNA, the CDR3 is TGTGCCAGCAGTGAAGCGGCGGGCTCTCCCACAGATACGCAGTATTTT. Amino acid sequence: CASSEAAGSPTDTQYF.